These 30 T cell receptor beta chains originate from one sample sequenced in a study of T cell responses to AZD1222 COVID-19 vaccine. Method: immunoSEQ multiplex PCR; TCRdb's copy keeps in-frame clones and lacks some. The table records around 66,000 clones, roughly 87% of them present only once. Sequenced material: peripheral blood, taken on day 0 of AZD1222 vaccination. The origin of the receptors is an adult in good health.

The chain couples TRBV27 to TRBJ2-2, with D possibly matching TRBD1 (6 bases). Per germline, CDR1 MNHEY and CDR2 SMNVEV (reference sequence). The CDR3 runs 12 residues. The germline V and J ends were trimmed by 4 bases and 6 bases, with 6 bases remaining between them. The CDR3 DNA reads as TGTGCCAGCAGTTGGACAGCCGGGGAGCTGTTTTTT. Translating gives CASSWTAGELFF.

The chain carries TRBV24-1 and TRBJ2-1, with TRBD2 matching 8 bases. Germline CDR1 is KGHDR and CDR2 is SFDVKD. V dropped 9 bases and J dropped 2; count of bases not matched to a gene: 5. The CDR3 consists of 14 residues. CDR3 amino acids: CATHSGNAYNEQFF. The CDR3 coding sequence is TGTGCCACCCATAGCGGGAACGCCTACAATGAGCAGTTCTTC.

The chain has TRBV13 and TRBJ1-1; 7 bases agree with TRBD1. Looked up from germline, CDR1 is PRHDT and CDR2 is FYEKMQ (reference sequence). The ends lost 5 bases at V and 5 bases at J; junction bases unmatched: 11. CDR3 size: 15 residues. The CDR3 sequence is CASSPLRDRVTEAFF. The CDR3 DNA reads as TGTGCCAGCAGCCCTCTCCGAGACAGGGTGACTGAAGCTTTCTTT. Looking up the rest from reference TRBV13 and TRBJ1-1 gives the full variable domain: AAGVIQSPRHLIKEKRETATLKCYPIPRHDTVYWYQQGPGQDPQFLISFYEKMQSDKGSIPDRFSAQQFSDYHSELNMSSLELGDSALYFCASSPLRDRVTEAFFGQGTRLTVV.

This clone has only one observation. The chain recombines TRBV24-1 with TRBJ1-3; a weak D match, TRBD1 (6 bases). Germline lookup yields CDR1 KGHDR and CDR2 SFDVKD. V lost 3 bases, J lost 4 bases, and 12 bases lay in between. This CDR3 has 15 residues. CDR3 loop: CATSDLTGFGNTIYF. DNA for the CDR3: TGTGCCACCAGTGATCTAACAGGGTTCGGAAACACCATATATTTT.

This CDR3 is CASAGRVNEKLFF. CDR3 in DNA: TGTGCTAGCGCGGGGAGGGTAAATGAAAAACTGTTTTTT. V is TRBV12-5 and J is TRBJ1-4; no clear D gene. The germline gives CDR1 LGHNT, CDR2 FRNRAP. Trimming took 9 bases from V and 5 from J, leaving 13 bases between them. The length of the CDR3 is 13 residues.

The chain has TRBV19 and TRBJ2-1; 8 bases agree with TRBD2. The germline gives CDR1 LNHDA, CDR2 SQIVND (reference sequence). The CDR3 has 16 residues. Trimming removed 5 bases from V and 4 bases from J; junction bases left unmatched: 10. The CDR3 sequence is CASSPAKSGRYNEQFF. DNA of the CDR3: TGTGCCAGTAGTCCGGCGAAGAGCGGGAGATACAATGAGCAGTTCTTC.

The V and J genes are TRBV11-2 and TRBJ1-3; D is undetermined. Germline CDR1 and CDR2: SGHAT and FQNNGV. The CDR3 contains 16 residues. V lost 0 bases, J lost 1 base, and 10 bases lay in between. CDR3 nucleotides: TGTGCCAGCAGCTTAGATAGGGCCTTTTCTGGAAACACCATATATTTT. This gives the protein CASSLDRAFSGNTIYF.

This rearrangement joins TRBV3-1 (or the pseudogene TRBV3-2) to TRBJ2-7; D is ambiguous. This CDR3 has 14 amino acids. Deletions cut 1 base from V and 0 bases from J, with 7 bases between. Germline assignment: CDR1 LGHDT and CDR2 YNNKEL (reference sequence). DNA for the CDR3: TGTGCCAGCAGCCAAGGTAGCCTCTCCTACGAGCAGTACTTC. Its protein is CASSQGSLSYEQYF.

V gene TRBV7-8 combines with J gene TRBJ1-1; the D is unclear. V lost 2 bases to trimming and J lost 1 base, with 5 bases between them. The CDR3 loop spans 13 amino acids. Germline V gene sequence: CDR1 SGHVS, CDR2 FQNEAQ. CDR3 loop: CASSLSENTEAFF. Written as DNA, the CDR3 is TGTGCCAGCAGCTTATCGGAGAACACTGAAGCTTTCTTT.

The rearrangement uses TRBV3-1 (or the pseudogene TRBV3-2) and TRBJ2-5; 7 nucleotides align to TRBD2. The V gene end was trimmed by 0 bases and the J gene end by 4 bases; junction bases not matched to a gene: 11. Germline CDR1 and CDR2: LGHDT and YNNKEL (reference sequence). This CDR3 contains 17 residues. The CDR3: CASSQESSAGNRETQYF. Written as DNA, the CDR3 is TGTGCCAGCAGCCAAGAAAGTTCAGCGGGGAATCGAGAGACCCAGTACTTC.

This clone has only a few counts. The chain carries TRBV4-1 and TRBJ2-7; TRBD2 matches 8 bases. The V segment lost 4 bases and the J segment 6 bases; nucleotides outside the gene matches: 11. Germline loops: CDR1 MGHRA, CDR2 YSYEKL. This CDR3 region has 15 residues. The CDR3 DNA reads as TGCGCCAGCAGCCCCCAGTCGGGAGGGAAACCCGAGCAGTACTTC. This translates into CASSPQSGGKPEQYF.

This chain links TRBV5-1 with TRBJ2-7; 7 nucleotides line up with TRBD1. The V segment lost 4 bases and the J segment 3 bases; nucleotides outside the gene matches: 1. This CDR3 spans 12 amino acids. The germline CDR1 and CDR2 sequences are SGHRS and YFSETQ. In DNA form, the CDR3 reads TGCGCCAGCAGCGGGGACAGCTACGAGCAGTACTTC. Protein: CASSGDSYEQYF.

This chain uses TRBV19 with TRBJ1-3; D is uncertain. In germline, CDR1 is LNHDA, CDR2 SQIVND (reference sequence). V was cut by 5 bases and J by 0 bases, with 8 bases left in between. This CDR3 is 14 amino acids long. The CDR3 loop reads CASSPQPSGNTIYF. The CDR3 DNA follows: TGTGCCAGTAGTCCGCAACCCTCTGGAAACACCATATATTTT.

V usage is TRBV5-1 and J usage is TRBJ2-2; D tentatively reads TRBD1 or TRBD2 (5 bases each). The CDR3 runs 15 residues. In germline, CDR1 is SGHRS, CDR2 YFSETQ. Trimming pared 4 bases from V and 2 bases from J, leaving 12 bases between. CDR3 nucleotide sequence: TGCGCCAGCAGCCGAGGTAGGGACAACACCGGGGAGCTGTTTTTT. Translating it yields CASSRGRDNTGELFF.

This clone was seen only once. The chain employs TRBV11-3 and TRBJ2-1; maybe TRBD2 (6 bases). The CDR3 extends over 14 amino acids. The V gene lost 5 bases and the J gene lost 8 bases, with 16 bases spanning the gap. Germline values: CDR1 SGHNT, CDR2 YENEEA. The CDR3 loop is CASSPGRKGDEQFF. Written as DNA, the CDR3 is TGTGCCAGCAGCCCGGGGAGGAAGGGCGATGAGCAGTTCTTC.

The CDR3 reads CASSLELGQLSYNEQFF. In DNA form, the CDR3 reads TGTGCCAGCAGCTTAGAGTTGGGTCAACTCTCCTACAATGAGCAGTTCTTC. The chain has TRBV3-1 (or the pseudogene TRBV3-2) and TRBJ2-1; D is unresolved. V was trimmed by 5 bases and J by 0 bases, leaving 17 bases between them. CDR3 length: 17 amino acids. Germline V gene data show CDR1 as LGHDT and CDR2 as YNNKEL (reference sequence).

This clone was counted only a few times. The chain recombines TRBV2 with TRBJ2-2; tentatively, D is TRBD1 (6 bases). CDR1 is SNHLY and CDR2 is FYNNEI in the germline V gene. V was clipped by 5 bases and J by 3 bases, with 22 bases between them. There are 18 residues in the CDR3. As DNA, the CDR3 is TGTGCCAGCAGTTTAAACTCCGGGTTTTGGGGGCACACCGGGGAGCTGTTTTTT. It codes for CASSLNSGFWGHTGELFF.

CDR3 in amino acids: CASKRQDNEAFF. CDR3 nucleotide sequence: TGCGCCAGCAAACGACAGGACAATGAAGCTTTCTTT. The chain uses TRBV4-1 and TRBJ1-1, with D possibly TRBD1 on 6 matching bases. Germline V lookup: CDR1 MGHRA, CDR2 YSYEKL. The CDR3 length is 12 residues. V lost 7 bases to trimming and J lost 7 bases, with 13 bases between them.

This clone turned up a few times. V is TRBV7-2 and J is TRBJ2-3, with D possibly matching TRBD1 (6 bases). Between the trimmed V and J ends, which lost 5 bases and 3 bases, there was a span of 18 bases. Germline CDR1 is SGHTA and CDR2 is FQGNSA. This CDR3 region has 16 residues. CDR3 coding DNA: TGTGCCAGCAGCCCCTATGGGGGCTATGTGACAGATACGCAGTATTTT. Amino acid sequence: CASSPYGGYVTDTQYF.

The V call is TRBV2, the J call TRBJ2-3; TRBD2 agrees at 7 bases. Looked up from germline, CDR1 is SNHLY and CDR2 is FYNNEI. There are 16 residues in the CDR3. J lost 1 base, V lost 3 bases, and 7 bases had no gene match. DNA for the CDR3: TGTGCCAGCAGTGATTTCGAGCGGGGCCGCACAGATACGCAGTATTTT. Protein product: CASSDFERGRTDTQYF.

V usage is TRBV4-2 and J usage is TRBJ1-2; 11 nucleotides align to TRBD1. The CDR3 spans 17 residues. The V segment lost 7 bases and the J segment 1 base; nucleotides outside the gene matches: 11. The V gene's germline CDR1 is LGHNA and CDR2 YNFKEQ. CDR3 sequence: CASTRGQGQGGNYGYTF. The CDR3 DNA reads as TGTGCCAGCACCAGAGGACAGGGACAGGGGGGTAACTATGGCTACACCTTC.

The chain carries TRBV4-3 and TRBJ2-4; TRBD1 is a possible D gene (6 bases). This CDR3 has 17 residues. CDR1 is LGHNA, CDR2 YSLEER, per germline. V lost 1 base, J lost 1 base, and 14 bases lay in between. The CDR3 loop is CASSQGTAEGAKNIQYF. The DNA for the CDR3 is TGCGCCAGCAGCCAAGGGACAGCTGAGGGGGCCAAAAACATTCAGTACTTC.

The rearrangement links TRBV27 to TRBJ2-7, with 9 bases fitting TRBD2. In germline, CDR1 is MNHEY, CDR2 SMNVEV (reference sequence). The length of the CDR3 is 14 residues. V lost 2 bases and J lost 7; bases outside the gene matches: 6. The CDR3 loop is CASSLDSGSLEQYF. DNA of the CDR3: TGTGCCAGCAGTTTAGATAGCGGGAGTTTGGAGCAGTACTTC.

The rearrangement links TRBV7-3 to TRBJ2-6; no definite D call. Deletions cut 1 base from V and 8 bases from J, with 3 bases between. The germline V gene has CDR1 SGHTA and CDR2 FQGTGA. There are 12 residues in the CDR3. CDR3 sequence reads: CASSLITNVLTF. The CDR3 region has the DNA TGTGCCAGCAGCTTAATAACCAACGTCCTGACTTTC.

This chain connects TRBV9 to TRBJ2-5; TRBD1 matches at 8 bases. This CDR3 is built from 14 residues. V shed 5 bases and J 1 base; nucleotides not matched to a gene: 4. Germline loops: CDR1 SGDLS, CDR2 YYNGEE. CDR3 in DNA: TGTGCCAGCAGGGGCACAGGGGGCCAAGAGACCCAGTACTTC. Translating it yields CASRGTGGQETQYF.

The chain is built from TRBV11-2 and TRBJ2-3; D remains unclear. Trimming left V 2 bases short and J 0 bases short, with 12 bases between. The CDR3 is made up of 16 amino acids. Per the germline V gene, CDR1 is SGHAT and CDR2 is FQNNGV. The CDR3 protein is CASSLLPRSSTDTQYF. The CDR3 bases are TGTGCCAGCAGCTTACTTCCTAGGTCTAGCACAGATACGCAGTATTTT.

The V gene is TRBV7-8, the J gene TRBJ2-5; perhaps TRBD1 as D (7 bases). Trimming shortened V by 5 bases and J by 1 base, and 23 bases separated the two germline ends. The CDR3 consists of 18 residues. Germline V gives CDR1 SGHVS, CDR2 FQNEAQ. The CDR3 DNA sequence: TGTGCCAGCAGCCCGACCGGGGGACTTTACAGGGGCCAAGAGACCCAGTACTTC. Encoded protein: CASSPTGGLYRGQETQYF.

This rearrangement joins TRBV7-3 to TRBJ1-6, with no clear D. In germline, CDR1 is SGHTA, CDR2 FQGTGA. The CDR3 covers 15 residues. With 2 bases removed from V and 9 bases from J, the gap between germline ends came to 14 bases. This chain's CDR3 is CASSLGSGIGSPLHF. The CDR3, as DNA: TGTGCCAGCAGCTTAGGGTCGGGGATAGGTTCACCCCTCCACTTT.

This clone was picked up one time. The V and J genes are TRBV9 and TRBJ2-4; D ambiguous. The CDR3 extends over 13 amino acids. CDR1 and CDR2 (germline): SGDLS, YYNGEE. Trimming left V 3 bases short and J 8 bases short, with 12 bases between. CDR3 nucleotide sequence: TGTGCCAGCAGCGCCGGTGACCGGGACATTCAGTACTTC. Residues: CASSAGDRDIQYF.

This clone was recorded a few times. CDR3 DNA: TGTGCCAGCTGGCTCGGGGGGTCAGATACGCAGTATTTT. It translates to CASWLGGSDTQYF. The chain combines TRBV6-5 with TRBJ2-3, with 7 bases matching TRBD2. The germline V gene has CDR1 MNHEY and CDR2 SVGAGI. CDR3 length: 13 amino acids. Trimming cost V 8 bases and J 4 bases; bases outside gene matches: 6.